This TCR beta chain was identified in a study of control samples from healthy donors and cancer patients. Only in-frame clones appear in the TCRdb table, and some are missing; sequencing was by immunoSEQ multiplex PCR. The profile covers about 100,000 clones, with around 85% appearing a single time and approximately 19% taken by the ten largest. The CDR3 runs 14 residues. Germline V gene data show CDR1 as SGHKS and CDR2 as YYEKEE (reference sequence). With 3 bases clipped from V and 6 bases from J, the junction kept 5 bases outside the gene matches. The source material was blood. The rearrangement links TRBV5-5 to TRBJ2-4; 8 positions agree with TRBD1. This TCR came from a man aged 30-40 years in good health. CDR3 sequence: CASSSGQGLNIQYF. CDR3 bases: TGTGCCAGCAGCTCCGGACAGGGCCTAAACATTCAGTACTTC. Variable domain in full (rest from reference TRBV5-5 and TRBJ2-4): DAGVTQSPTHLIKTRGQQVTLRCSPISGHKSVSWYQQVLGQGPQFIFQYYEKEERGRGNFPDRFSARQFPNYSSELNVNALLLGDSALYLCASSSGQGLNIQYFGAGTRLSVL.